This is a list of T cell receptor beta chains from one sample in a study of response to subunit inactivated influenza vaccine. TCRdb re-called the RT-PCR reads through MiXCR, storing one row per CDR3 protein. The sample holds roughly 710,000 distinct CDR3 sequences; approximately 14% are singletons and the top ten take less than 8.5%. The starting material was PBMCs from blood, obtained 14 to 15 days before vaccination. Receptors were obtained from a middle-aged man who received an inactivated influenza vaccine. Each CDR3 is given with its conserved first and last residue. Fields, in order: D gene, clone size, V gene, J gene, CDR3 protein, CDR3 DNA. D genes are given only for firm matches. For some rows the clone size is stated as once, few or many, or as a class when expanded; others skip it.

NA	NA	TRBV10-3	TRBJ2-5	CAISVGGTETQYF	TGTGCCATCAGTGTAGGGGGTACGGAGACCCAGTACTTC
NA	NA	TRBV6-2/TRBV6-3	TRBJ1-5	CASSLQGFSNQPQHF	TGTGCCAGCAGTTTACAGGGTTTCAGCAATCAGCCCCAGCATTTT
NA	few	TRBV7-2	TRBJ1-3	CASSFSGGPGNTIYF	TGTGCCAGCAGCTTTAGTGGGGGGCCTGGAAACACCATATATTTT
TRBD1	NA	TRBV4-2	TRBJ2-7	CASSQDNQRGRTYEQYF	TGTGCCAGCAGCCAAGACAACCAGAGGGGGCGTACTTACGAGCAGTACTTC
NA	NA	TRBV9	TRBJ2-7	CASSVASGAGVIHEQYF	TGTGCCAGCAGCGTAGCTTCGGGGGCGGGAGTAATCCACGAGCAGTACTTC
NA	NA	TRBV6-1	TRBJ1-6	CASSTSPNSPLHF	TGTGCCAGCAGTACGAGTCCCAATTCACCCCTCCACTTT
NA	NA	TRBV10-3	TRBJ2-5	CAIRNKKTEETQYF	TGTGCCATCAGGAACAAAAAAACAGAAGAGACCCAGTACTTC
NA	few	TRBV12-3/TRBV12-4	TRBJ2-1	CASSFHEQFF	TGTGCCAGCAGTTTCCATGAGCAGTTCTTC
TRBD2	NA	TRBV20-1	TRBJ2-1	CSALNSGRASGSKLGQFF	TGCAGTGCTCTTAATTCTGGAAGGGCTAGCGGGAGTAAGCTAGGGCAGTTCTTC
TRBD2	NA	TRBV20-1	TRBJ2-7	CSARGSAGGMGEQYF	TGCAGTGCTAGAGGCTCAGCGGGAGGAATGGGCGAGCAGTACTTC
NA	many	TRBV3-1	TRBJ1-1	CASSPPWNTEAFF	TGTGCCAGCAGCCCACCCTGGAACACTGAAGCTTTCTTT
TRBD1	NA	TRBV12-3/TRBV12-4	TRBJ2-6	CASSTGVSGANVLTF	TGTGCCAGCAGTACAGGGGTCTCTGGGGCCAACGTCCTGACTTTC
NA	many	TRBV20-1	TRBJ2-1	CSASVWDGSNEQFF	TGCAGTGCTAGTGTTTGGGACGGGAGTAATGAGCAGTTCTTC
TRBD1	few	TRBV29-1	TRBJ2-7	CSVETGYNEQYF	TGCAGCGTTGAGACAGGGTATAACGAGCAGTACTTC
NA	NA	TRBV18	TRBJ1-4	CASSPYGTTNEKLFF	TGTGCCAGCTCACCATACGGTACAACTAATGAAAAACTGTTTTTT
TRBD2	many	TRBV9	TRBJ2-3	CASSVLAGSSTDTQYF	TGTGCCAGCAGCGTACTAGCGGGTTCTAGCACAGATACGCAGTATTTT
NA	many	TRBV29-1	TRBJ1-1	CSVEVGMGVAFF	TGCAGCGTTGAAGTGGGGATGGGGGTGGCTTTCTTT
NA	many	TRBV29-1	TRBJ2-5	CSVTGLGTKETQYF	TGCAGCGTCACCGGGCTGGGGACAAAAGAGACCCAGTACTTC
TRBD2	NA	TRBV11-2	TRBJ2-7	CASSMASGEAYEQYF	TGTGCCAGCAGTATGGCCAGCGGGGAGGCCTACGAGCAGTACTTC
NA	few	TRBV24-1	TRBJ2-2	CATSDLGPHTGELFF	TGTGCCACCAGTGATTTAGGACCACACACCGGGGAGCTGTTTTTT
NA	NA	TRBV28	TRBJ2-5	CASSLVESVNQETQYF	TGTGCCAGCAGTTTGGTCGAGTCGGTGAACCAAGAGACCCAGTACTTC
NA	many	TRBV12-3/TRBV12-4	TRBJ2-1	CASNEGDNEQFF	TGTGCCAGCAACGAAGGCGATAATGAGCAGTTCTTC
TRBD1	few	TRBV7-9	TRBJ2-3	CASSLKGAADTQYF	TGTGCCAGCAGCTTAAAGGGGGCCGCAGATACGCAGTATTTT
NA	many	TRBV6-2/TRBV6-3	TRBJ2-2	CATQRSGELFF	TGTGCCACCCAGAGGAGCGGGGAGCTGTTTTTT
TRBD2	NA	TRBV9	TRBJ2-3	CASSGVGLASDTQYF	TGTGCCAGCAGCGGGGTTGGACTAGCGTCGGATACGCAGTATTTT
NA	few	TRBV19	TRBJ2-6	CASTIANPRGTAGANVLTF	TGTGCCAGTACTATCGCGAACCCCAGGGGAACGGCCGGGGCCAACGTCCTGACTTTC
TRBD1	once	TRBV5-1	TRBJ1-1	CASSFTGGAEAFF	TGCGCCAGCAGTTTCACAGGGGGTGCTGAAGCTTTCTTT
TRBD1	few	TRBV6-6	TRBJ1-5	CASSNRGDQPQHF	TGTGCCAGCAGCAACAGGGGGGATCAGCCCCAGCATTTT
NA	many	TRBV11-2	TRBJ1-6	CASSSRTDSPLHF	TGTGCCAGCAGCTCGAGGACGGATTCACCCCTCCACTTT
NA	NA	TRBV18	TRBJ2-2	CASSLGGRQLFF	TGTGCCAGCTCACTAGGAGGGAGGCAGCTGTTTTTT
NA	few	TRBV10-3	TRBJ2-7	CAISESQTLTYEQYF	TGTGCCATCAGTGAGTCGCAGACACTAACCTACGAGCAGTACTTC
NA	NA	TRBV28	TRBJ1-2	CASIGSGNGYTF	TGTGCCAGCATCGGTTCAGGGAACGGCTACACCTTC
TRBD2	many	TRBV6-2/TRBV6-3	TRBJ2-3	CASSYSILRTSGGAGKNTQYF	TGTGCCAGCAGTTACTCAATACTCAGGACTAGCGGGGGGGCGGGTAAGAATACGCAGTATTTT
TRBD2	few	TRBV5-1	TRBJ2-3	CASSWGGSGGTDTQYF	TGCGCCAGCAGCTGGGGGGGTAGCGGAGGCACAGATACGCAGTATTTT
NA	NA	TRBV4-1	TRBJ2-2	CASSQEQGNTGELFF	TGCGCCAGCAGCCAAGAGCAGGGGAACACCGGGGAGCTGTTTTTT
NA	few	TRBV18	TRBJ2-2	CASSPPRTGELFF	TGTGCCAGCTCACCACCGCGCACCGGGGAGCTGTTTTTT
NA	NA	TRBV7-9	TRBJ2-7	CASIKDQSSYEQYF	TGTGCCAGCATTAAGGATCAGAGCTCCTACGAGCAGTACTTC
NA	NA	TRBV27	TRBJ2-1	CASSLRGGFLNEQFF	TGTGCCAGCAGTTTAAGGGGGGGTTTCCTCAATGAGCAGTTCTTC
NA	few	TRBV3-1	TRBJ2-7	CASSQAWATTYEQYF	TGTGCCAGCAGCCAAGCGTGGGCCACAACCTACGAGCAGTACTTC
NA	once	TRBV18	TRBJ2-1	CASSPSPLASVDEQFF	TGTGCCAGCTCACCGAGCCCCCTAGCCTCCGTAGATGAGCAGTTCTTC
NA	many	TRBV7-2	TRBJ2-3	CASSSSTGLDTQYF	TGTGCCAGCAGCTCGTCCACGGGACTAGATACGCAGTATTTT
NA	NA	TRBV12-3/TRBV12-4	TRBJ2-1	CASSLYPREQFF	TGTGCCAGCAGTTTATACCCTCGGGAGCAGTTCTTC
NA	NA	TRBV20-1	TRBJ2-1	CSPPRGARHEQFF	TGCAGTCCTCCGCGCGGAGCTAGGCATGAGCAGTTCTTC
NA	NA	TRBV11-1	TRBJ2-7	CASSLVAKWDPGPTYEQYF	TGTGCCAGCAGCTTAGTGGCGAAGTGGGACCCAGGCCCGACCTACGAGCAGTACTTC
TRBD1	many	TRBV6-2/TRBV6-3	TRBJ2-1	CASSPGTATYNEQFF	TGTGCCAGCAGTCCCGGGACAGCTACTTACAATGAGCAGTTCTTC
TRBD1	many	TRBV5-1	TRBJ1-6	CASSRTGVYSPLHF	TGCGCCAGCAGCCGGACAGGGGTTTATTCACCCCTCCACTTT
TRBD2	NA	TRBV6-2/TRBV6-3	TRBJ2-1	CASSYSGLAAYNEQFF	TGTGCCAGCAGTTACTCAGGGCTAGCGGCGTACAATGAGCAGTTCTTC
TRBD1	few	TRBV4-3	TRBJ2-1	CASSLTPDRASYNEQFF	TGCGCCAGCAGCCTCACACCAGACAGGGCATCCTACAATGAGCAGTTCTTC
TRBD2	NA	TRBV2	TRBJ2-7	CATRMERGAYEQYF	TGTGCCACCCGGATGGAGCGGGGGGCCTACGAGCAGTACTTC
TRBD2	NA	TRBV7-2	TRBJ2-1	CASSLTSGRERGNEQFF	TGTGCCAGCAGCTTAACTAGCGGGAGGGAAAGGGGCAATGAGCAGTTCTTC
NA	NA	TRBV10-3	TRBJ1-2	CAISKQEAGVGYTF	TGTGCCATCAGTAAACAGGAAGCCGGTGTAGGCTACACCTTC
TRBD1	few	TRBV12-3/TRBV12-4	TRBJ1-5	CASSYRGGLGQPQHF	TGTGCCAGCAGTTACAGGGGAGGTTTAGGTCAGCCCCAGCATTTT
NA	NA	TRBV9	TRBJ2-4	CASSVEGVAKNIQYF	TGTGCCAGCAGCGTAGAGGGGGTAGCCAAAAACATTCAGTACTTC